Listed below are T cell receptor beta chains from one sample, sequenced in a study of Graves' ophthalmopathy and Graves' hyperthyroidism. TCRdb re-called the multiplex PCR reads with MiXCR, one entry per CDR3 protein. In the table there are roughly 610,000 distinct CDR3 sequences, 22% of which are singletons. The sequenced sample was peripheral blood. Receptors originate from a young woman with stable Graves' hyperthyroidism. Some clones in this sample may be carry-over from other donors' samples. CDR3s include the opening cysteine and the closing phenylalanine or tryptophan.

J gene | V gene | CDR3 protein
TRBJ2-5 | TRBV6-1 | CASSPLPLGATQYF
TRBJ2-7 | TRBV2 | CARQGHPSTYEQYF
TRBJ2-5 | TRBV2 | CASQRVTQETQYF
TRBJ2-7 | TRBV6-5 | CASGIWGDEQYF
TRBJ2-5 | TRBV6-1 | CASSGTVSQETQYF
TRBJ2-2 | TRBV19 | CASSIRPGDRGRTGELFF
TRBJ1-1 | TRBV30 | CAWGDGEPSRAFF
TRBJ1-1 | TRBV6-5 | CASSYSYGDTEAFF
TRBJ1-1 | TRBV6-5 | CASSYSSLNEAFF
- | TRBV7-2 | CASSTSGGFQETQYF
TRBJ1-2 | TRBV2 | CASSEFRGRDYGYTF
TRBJ1-2 | TRBV19 | CASTPVPRVYGYTF
TRBJ2-7 | TRBV6-2/TRBV6-3 | CASSSYLYEQYF
TRBJ1-3 | TRBV19 | CARTNRRRDSGNTIYF
TRBJ1-1 | TRBV10-3 | CAISGTDIGAFF
TRBJ1-5 | TRBV20-1 | CSAPDRGGRQPQHF
TRBJ2-5 | TRBV28 | CASSLLAQRGASETQYF
TRBJ1-2 | TRBV28 | CASSLIAYGYTF
TRBJ1-2 | TRBV2 | CASSEVQGNYGYTF
TRBJ2-7 | TRBV28 | CASSSWTVSSYEQYF
TRBJ1-5 | TRBV5-1 | CASSTGDRENQPQHF
TRBJ2-7 | TRBV11-2 | CASSSYRGLVYEQYF
TRBJ2-2 | TRBV12-3/TRBV12-4 | CASSPNTGGLFF
TRBJ2-7 | TRBV9 | CASSLSSESYEQYF
TRBJ1-1 | TRBV6-2/TRBV6-3 | CASSWGQYRSQAFF
TRBJ1-5 | TRBV27 | CASSLQGWNQPQHF